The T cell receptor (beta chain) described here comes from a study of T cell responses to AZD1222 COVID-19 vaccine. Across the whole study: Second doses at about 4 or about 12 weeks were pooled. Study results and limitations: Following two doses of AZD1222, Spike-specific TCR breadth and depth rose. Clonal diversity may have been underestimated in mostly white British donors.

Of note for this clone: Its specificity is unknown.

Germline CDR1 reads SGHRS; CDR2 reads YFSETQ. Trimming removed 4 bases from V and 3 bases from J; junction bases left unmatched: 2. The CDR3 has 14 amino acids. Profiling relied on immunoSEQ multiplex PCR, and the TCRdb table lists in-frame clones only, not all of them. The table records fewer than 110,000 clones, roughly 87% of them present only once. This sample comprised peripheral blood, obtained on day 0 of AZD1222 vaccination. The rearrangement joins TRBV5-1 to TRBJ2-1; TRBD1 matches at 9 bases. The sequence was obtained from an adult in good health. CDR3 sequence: CASSPGQGYNEQFF. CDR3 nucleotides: TGCGCCAGCAGCCCGGGACAGGGCTACAATGAGCAGTTCTTC.